Listed here are 5 T cell receptor beta chains from one sample, sequenced in a study of cytomegalovirus exposure and HLA in healthy donors. PCR was performed using 60 Vbeta and 13 Jbeta primers. Produced via immunoSEQ multiplex PCR; TCRdb's table is partial and in-frame only. Of 89,000 or so clones in the sample, around 74% were seen once. Material: PBMCs. The receptors were gathered from a boy between 10 and 17 years old in good health and CMV-seronegative.

CDR3 sequence reads: CASSHRQGPYEQYF. The CDR3 DNA is TGTGCCAGCAGCCACCGACAGGGCCCCTACGAGCAGTACTTC. The J gene is TRBJ2-7, the V gene TRBV13; 7 bases are shared with TRBD1. Germline CDR1 and CDR2: PRHDT and FYEKMQ (reference sequence). This CDR3 comprises 14 residues. After removal of 5 bases from V and 2 bases from J, the junction contained 6 bases not matched to a gene.

In DNA, the CDR3 is TGTGCCAGCAGCTTAGGATATCACAGACCCCTTAGCAATCAGCCCCAGCATTTT. Its protein product is CASSLGYHRPLSNQPQHF. This sequence joins TRBV7-2 and TRBJ1-5, with D unresolved. The CDR3 totals 18 residues. V lost 1 base and J 0 bases, leaving 16 bases between the germline ends. Germline V CDR1 and CDR2: SGHTA, FQGNSA.

This clone was recorded only once. The V gene is TRBV4-1, the J gene TRBJ1-1, with D perhaps TRBD1 (5 bases). Germline V lookup: CDR1 MGHRA, CDR2 YSYEKL. The CDR3 spans 16 residues. V was trimmed by 1 base and J by 1 base, leaving 13 bases between them. The CDR3, as DNA: TGCGCCAGCAGCCAAGTTTTCGGCGGGGGGAACACTGAAGCTTTCTTT. Translation gives CASSQVFGGGNTEAFF.

This chain joins TRBV4-3 and TRBJ1-5; D unclear. The V gene's germline CDR1 is LGHNA and CDR2 YSLEER. The CDR3 is 15 amino acids. The V end was cut by 0 bases, the J end by 7 bases, with 13 bases between. The CDR3 spells CASSQEFGGGQPQHF. CDR3 nucleotide sequence: TGCGCCAGCAGCCAAGAATTTGGCGGAGGCCAGCCCCAGCATTTT.

This clone has only one observation. The V and J genes are TRBV7-2 and TRBJ1-2; D is unclear. CDR3 size: 15 residues. Trimming pared 2 bases from V and 0 bases from J, leaving 10 bases between. Germline CDR1 is SGHTA and CDR2 is FQGNSA. CDR3 nucleotide sequence: TGTGCCAGCAGCTTATCGGGGATCGCTAACTATGGCTACACCTTC. Translation: CASSLSGIANYGYTF.